Listed below are T cell receptor beta chains from one sample, sequenced in a study of T cells after yellow fever vaccination. TCRdb re-analysed the 5' RACE reads in MiXCR, keeping a single row per CDR3 protein. This repertoire shows roughly 50,000 distinct CDR3 sequences, 7.4% found once; its top ten account for 28%. The sequencing here drew on CD8+ T cells sorted from PBMCs, taken roughly 14 days after the first yellow fever vaccination. These receptors were taken from a young man who received the YFV17D yellow fever vaccine. Each CDR3 is given with its conserved first and last residue. Fields, in order: CDR3 protein, CDR3 DNA, clone size, J gene, V gene, D gene. D genes are given only for firm matches. Not all rows give a size; the values are once, few, many and, for expanded clones, a class.

CASSTGTSYEETQYF	TGCGCCAGCAGCACCGGGACTAGCTACGAAGAGACCCAGTACTTC	many	TRBJ2-5	TRBV5-1	TRBD2
CASSFRVLDDLGNIQYF	TGTGCCAGCAGTTTTAGGGTGTTAGATGATTTGGGAAACATTCAGTACTTC	many	TRBJ2-4	TRBV28	-
CSARVFGTLYEQYF	TGCAGTGCTAGAGTGTTCGGGACACTTTACGAGCAGTACTTC	many	TRBJ2-7	TRBV20-1	-
CAWGAGGAYEQYF	TGTGCCTGGGGAGCGGGGGGCGCGTACGAGCAGTACTTC	-	TRBJ2-7	TRBV30	TRBD2
CSARDLVVADTQYF	TGCAGTGCTAGAGATCTCGTGGTCGCAGATACGCAGTATTTT	-	TRBJ2-3	TRBV20-1	-
CASSPMTGFNEKLFF	TGTGCCAGCAGCCCGATGACAGGGTTCAATGAAAAACTGTTTTTT	-	TRBJ1-4	TRBV7-9	TRBD1
CASNSWNEDRGRQETQYF	TGTGCCAGCAACTCTTGGAACGAAGACAGGGGAAGACAAGAGACCCAGTACTTC	many	TRBJ2-5	TRBV12-3/TRBV12-4	TRBD1
CASSPTSGGTNEQFF	TGCGCCAGCAGCCCAACTAGCGGGGGGACCAATGAGCAGTTCTTC	many	TRBJ2-1	TRBV4-3	TRBD2
CSVDRDRSSYGYTF	TGCAGCGTTGACCGGGACAGGAGTTCCTATGGCTACACCTTC	few	TRBJ1-2	TRBV29-1	TRBD1
CASSLDNHTGLISYEQYF	TGTGCCAGCAGCCTCGATAATCATACGGGGTTGATCTCCTACGAGCAGTACTTC	many	TRBJ2-7	TRBV11-2	-
CASSGTSGGNNEQFF	TGTGCCAGCAGCGGGACTAGCGGGGGAAACAATGAGCAGTTCTTC	-	TRBJ2-1	TRBV5-4	TRBD2
CASTPRDRVTDTQYF	TGTGCCAGCACCCCAAGGGACAGGGTCACAGATACGCAGTATTTT	many	TRBJ2-3	TRBV5-4	TRBD1
CASNDGDSQETQYF	TGTGCCAGCAACGACGGGGACAGCCAAGAGACCCAGTACTTC	many	TRBJ2-5	TRBV12-3/TRBV12-4	TRBD1
CASITGGAPYEQYF	TGTGCCAGCATCACGGGGGGGGCGCCCTACGAGCAGTACTTC	many	TRBJ2-7	TRBV28	TRBD2
CASISGRGAGELFF	TGTGCCAGCATCTCGGGCCGGGGGGCCGGGGAGCTGTTTTTT	many	TRBJ2-2	TRBV7-8	TRBD2
CASSPRRGTEAFF	TGCGCCAGCAGCCCCCGAAGGGGCACTGAAGCTTTCTTT	many	TRBJ1-1	TRBV4-1	-
CASSFRGAGDTQYF	TGCGCCAGCAGCTTTCGGGGGGCGGGGGATACGCAGTATTTT	many	TRBJ2-3	TRBV5-1	-
CASSPGTGQETQYF	TGTGCCAGCAGCCCCGGGACAGGCCAAGAGACCCAGTACTTC	many	TRBJ2-5	TRBV7-3	TRBD1
CASSHRTGLLGEQYF	TGCGCCAGCAGCCACAGGACAGGGCTACTGGGCGAGCAGTACTTC	many	TRBJ2-7	TRBV4-1	TRBD1
CASTGRNEQFF	TGTGCCAGCACCGGACGAAATGAGCAGTTCTTC	many	TRBJ2-1	TRBV11-2	-
CASSWGERAPSYNEQFF	TGTGCCAGCAGCTGGGGGGAGCGGGCGCCTTCCTACAATGAGCAGTTCTTC	many	TRBJ2-1	TRBV7-2	-
CASSLVLGETLNTGELFF	TGTGCCAGCAGCTTAGTGCTGGGAGAGACCCTAAACACCGGGGAGCTGTTTTTT	many	TRBJ2-2	TRBV7-2	-
CASSRFTGGVNTGELFF	TGTGCCAGCAGCCGATTTACAGGGGGCGTTAATACCGGGGAGCTGTTTTTT	-	TRBJ2-2	TRBV7-9	TRBD1
CASSIYSGSQETQYF	TGTGCCAGTAGTATCTACTCGGGCAGCCAGGAGACCCAGTACTTC	few	TRBJ2-5	TRBV19	-
CASSELAGAGEQFF	TGCGCCAGCAGCGAACTAGCGGGGGCGGGTGAGCAGTTCTTC	-	TRBJ2-1	TRBV4-1	TRBD2
CASSLGLGVETQYF	TGTGCCAGCAGCCTAGGACTAGGGGTAGAGACCCAGTACTTC	many	TRBJ2-5	TRBV12-3/TRBV12-4	TRBD2